This T cell receptor beta chain was captured in a study of OX40 agonist ivuxolimab in advanced cancers. Regarding the study in general: Ivuxolimab was an agonistic, fully human IgG2 monoclonal antibody directed against OX40 (CD134), a costimulatory receptor. A male proportion of roughly 80% and a mean age of approximately 60 years, ranging from about 23 to 90, were recorded for the dose-escalation cohort. Among the approximately 54 dose-escalation patients, some 20 had hepatocellular carcinoma, roughly 15 melanoma, 9 renal cell carcinoma and 9 head and neck cancer. Intravenous ivuxolimab was administered to patients every 2 weeks at six dose levels: 0.01, 0.1, 0.3, 1.5, 3 and 10 mg/kg. Patients were allowed to have had prior anti-PD-1, anti-PD-L1 or anti-CTLA-4 therapy, and around 37% of the dose-escalation patients had previously received checkpoint inhibitors. The monotherapy dose-escalation portion (N of about 49 patients) of the phase I ivuxolimab trial is reported in the paper. Three dose-escalation patients achieved partial responses, one with hepatocellular carcinoma and two with cutaneous melanoma. The purpose of peripheral TCRbeta sequencing was to test whether ivuxolimab changed TCR sequence diversity and led to clonal T-cell expansion. General study outcomes and caveats: At doses of 0.1 to 3.0 mg/kg, clonal expansion of both CD4+ and CD8+ T cells in blood was seen between baseline and week 6. On average, CD8+ T cells showed more expanded clones than CD4+ T cells after ivuxolimab. In the 0.1-3.0 mg/kg groups, partial responders were among the patients with the lowest normalized peripheral clonal expansion, particularly in CD8+ T cells. Antigen specificity was not determined for the clonally expanded peripheral T cells. Low levels of normalized T-cell clonal expansion were also seen in some patients who did not respond.

Genomic DNA was extracted from sorted cells for sequencing of the TCRbeta CDR3 region. TCRbeta CDR3 regions were sequenced using the immunoSEQ Assay. Imported from immuneACCESS, the table was reduced by TCRdb to in-frame sequences with V and J called. These copies leave out some clones; in studies compared against another copy, an unresolved V gene accounts for under half, and the cause of the remainder is not known. The sample table lists under 80,000 clones, around 85% of them with a count of one. The top ten clonotypes cover around 2.1% of the sample. The trial excluded patients who had a history of autoimmune disease or were on systemic immunosuppression. Peripheral blood for TCR sequencing was drawn from every dose cohort at baseline, at cycle 4 day 1 and at cycle 7 day 1. The samples were drawn from a first-in-human, open-label, multicenter phase I dose-escalation trial of ivuxolimab. Adults with locally advanced or metastatic melanoma, renal cell, hepatocellular, or head and neck squamous cell carcinoma were enrolled in the trial. Before TCR sequencing, CD4+ T cells and CD8+ T cells from peripheral blood were sorted into separate populations.

Turning to this clone: The specificity of this receptor is unknown. No quality values exist for individual bases; no much larger clone is one base distant.

The TCR originated in an adult with an advanced solid tumor such as melanoma, head and neck, liver or kidney cancer. The sequencing here drew on CD4+ or CD8+ T cells sorted from blood, taken in a trial of the OX40 agonist ivuxolimab.

The CDR3 region: CASSQGDRAWGTEAFF. The DNA sequence is given as TGTGCCAGCAGCCAAGGGGACAGGGCCTGGGGCACTGAAGCTTTCTTT. The V and J genes are TRBV4-2 and TRBJ1-1; TRBD1 agrees with 9 junctional bases. Measured from the cysteine to the phenylalanine, the CDR3 is 16 residues long. The kept DNA is CDR3 alone, 48 bases in frame from the first base. V lost 1 base and J lost 4 bases, and the count of bases not matched to a germline gene is 7. Based on the germline V gene, the CDR1 and CDR2 sequences are LGHNA and YNFKEQ.